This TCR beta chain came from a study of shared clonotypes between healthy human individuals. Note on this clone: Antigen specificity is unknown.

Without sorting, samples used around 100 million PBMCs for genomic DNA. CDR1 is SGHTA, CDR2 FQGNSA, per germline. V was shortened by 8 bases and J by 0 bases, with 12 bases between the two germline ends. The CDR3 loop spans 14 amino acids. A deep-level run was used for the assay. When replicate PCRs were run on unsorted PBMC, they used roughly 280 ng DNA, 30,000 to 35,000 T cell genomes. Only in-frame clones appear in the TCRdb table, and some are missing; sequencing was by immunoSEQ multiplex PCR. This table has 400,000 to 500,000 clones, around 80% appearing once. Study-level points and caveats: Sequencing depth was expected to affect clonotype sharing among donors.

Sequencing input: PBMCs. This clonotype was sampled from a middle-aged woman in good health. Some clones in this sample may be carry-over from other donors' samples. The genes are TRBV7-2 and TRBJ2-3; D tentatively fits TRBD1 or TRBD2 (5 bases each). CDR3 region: CASSRDQSTDTQYF. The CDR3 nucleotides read TGTGCCAGCTCCAGGGACCAGAGCACAGATACGCAGTATTTT.